There are many counts of the clone carrying this TCR beta chain. This CDR3 is 18 amino acids long. From germline, CDR1 is MNHEY and CDR2 SVGEGT. The junction had 10 bases not matched to a gene; V was cut back by 6 bases and J by 1 base. From the 5' RACE reads, TCRdb called clonotypes with MiXCR, one entry per CDR3 protein. The profile covers about 82,000 distinct CDR3 sequences, with roughly 5.1% appearing a single time and around 8% taken by the ten largest. The entry originates in a study of T cells of healthy individuals. The sequence was collected from a female donor in good health. The genes are TRBV6-2 or TRBV6-3 and TRBJ2-2; TRBD2 agrees at 11 bases. As DNA, the CDR3 is TGTGCCAGCAGCCGATTAGCGGGAGGGCGGAAGAACACCGGGGAGCTGTTTTTT. It encodes CASSRLAGGRKNTGELFF.